This is a list of T cell receptor beta chains from one sample in a study of blood T cell repertoires in COVID-19. Clones were read by immunoSEQ multiplex PCR, and TCRdb kept only the in-frame ones, dropping some. The repertoire has about 360,000 clones, around nine tenths of them found once; the top ten carry around 7.5%. Sequencing was carried out using peripheral blood. The receptor set was obtained from an older woman with COVID-19, enrolled during active disease. The CDR3 runs from the conserved cysteine through the conserved F or W. The D gene is left open where the match is weak. Not every row has a clone size; where given, it reads once, few, many or a size class.

D: -
V: TRBV19
J: TRBJ1-2
size: -
DNA: TGTGCCAGTAGTAGCCCCCCGGGAGGGGATGGCTATGGCTACACCTTC
CDR3: CASSSPPGGDGYGYTF

D: -
V: TRBV6-5
J: TRBJ1-4
size: once
DNA: TGTGCCAGCAAGACTTCAACTAATGAAAAACTGTTTTTT
CDR3: CASKTSTNEKLFF

D: -
V: TRBV5-1
J: TRBJ1-2
size: -
DNA: TGCGCCAGCAGCTGGTCAGGGGAAAATGGCTACACCTTC
CDR3: CASSWSGENGYTF

D: TRBD1
V: TRBV12-5
J: TRBJ2-1
size: -
DNA: TGTGCTAGTGGCGCCCGGGGACAGGGAGTTAGGAGCTCCTACAATGAGCAGTTCTTC
CDR3: CASGARGQGVRSSYNEQFF

D: TRBD2
V: TRBV7-8
J: TRBJ2-7
size: -
DNA: TGTGCCAGCAGCCACGGACTGACTAGCGGAGCCTACGAGCAGTACTTC
CDR3: CASSHGLTSGAYEQYF

D: TRBD1
V: TRBV7-8
J: TRBJ1-5
size: -
DNA: TGTGCCAGCAGCCCGGACAGGGAAATCAGCCACAATCAGCCCCAGCATTTT
CDR3: CASSPDREISHNQPQHF

D: TRBD1
V: TRBV2
J: TRBJ1-3
size: -
DNA: TGTGCCAGCCATGGGACAGGGGGGATTCCCATATATTTT
CDR3: CASHGTGGIPIYF

D: TRBD2
V: TRBV3-1/TRBV3-2
J: TRBJ2-5
size: -
DNA: TGTGCCAGCAGCCAAGTGTATAGCGGGGCGCAGACCCAGTACTTC
CDR3: CASSQVYSGAQTQYF

D: -
V: TRBV6-1
J: TRBJ2-7
size: -
DNA: TGTGCCAGCAGTGAAGCGGCGAGGTACGAGCAGTACTTC
CDR3: CASSEAARYEQYF

D: TRBD1
V: TRBV19
J: TRBJ1-2
size: -
DNA: TGTGCCAGTAGTAGCGGGGACAGGGAGTCCGGCTACACCTTC
CDR3: CASSSGDRESGYTF

D: -
V: TRBV6-5
J: TRBJ2-7
size: once
DNA: TGTGCCAGCAGTCCCCCGGTAGGACGGGGCTACGAGCAGTACTTC
CDR3: CASSPPVGRGYEQYF

D: -
V: TRBV5-1
J: TRBJ2-1
size: -
DNA: TGCGCCAGCAGCCCTGCTACGCTAGCGCCCTACAATGAGCAGTTCTTC
CDR3: CASSPATLAPYNEQFF

D: TRBD1
V: TRBV7-9
J: TRBJ1-5
size: -
DNA: TGTGCCAGCAGCTTAGCGCTTCAACTCACAGGGGGCGGCAATCAGCCCCAGCATTTT
CDR3: CASSLALQLTGGGNQPQHF

D: -
V: TRBV5-1
J: TRBJ1-6
size: -
DNA: TGCGCCAGCAGCGGGCAGGGTTCCTATAATTCACCCCTCCACTTT
CDR3: CASSGQGSYNSPLHF

D: TRBD1
V: TRBV5-6
J: TRBJ1-3
size: -
DNA: TGTGCCAGCAGCTGGACAGGGATGTCTGGAAACACCATATATTTT
CDR3: CASSWTGMSGNTIYF

D: -
V: TRBV11-2
J: TRBJ2-5
size: many
DNA: TGTGCCAGCAGCTTCTTCGGGGGCCAAGAGACCCAGTACTTC
CDR3: CASSFFGGQETQYF

D: TRBD1
V: TRBV2
J: TRBJ1-1
size: -
DNA: TGTGCCAGCAGTGGACAGGGGGCGAGGAACACTGAAGCTTTCTTT
CDR3: CASSGQGARNTEAFF

D: -
V: TRBV7-8
J: TRBJ2-7
size: -
DNA: TGTGCCAGCAGCCCAGTCACAGGATCCAACGAGCAGTACTTC
CDR3: CASSPVTGSNEQYF

D: -
V: TRBV7-3
J: TRBJ2-5
size: -
DNA: TGTGCCAGCAGCTTAAGCGGGGTCAAAGAGACCCAGTACTTC
CDR3: CASSLSGVKETQYF

D: TRBD2
V: TRBV2
J: TRBJ2-7
size: once
DNA: TGTGCCAGCAGTGATCCCGGGAGGCGCTACGAGCAGTACTTC
CDR3: CASSDPGRRYEQYF

D: -
V: TRBV5-4
J: TRBJ2-3
size: once
DNA: TGTGCCAGCAGCTTAACGGAGTACCCTAGCACAGATACGCAGTATTTT
CDR3: CASSLTEYPSTDTQYF

D: TRBD1
V: TRBV13
J: TRBJ2-5
size: few
DNA: TGTGCCAGCAGATTTAAGGGACAGGGGGCTGAGACCCAGTACTTC
CDR3: CASRFKGQGAETQYF

D: -
V: TRBV5-1
J: TRBJ1-2
size: -
DNA: TGCGCCAGCAGCTTGAACGCAGCTAACTATGGCTACACCTTC
CDR3: CASSLNAANYGYTF

D: -
V: TRBV6-2/TRBV6-3
J: TRBJ2-1
size: -
DNA: TGTGCCAGCAGTTACGTCGGGGGCTCCTACAATGAGCAGTTCTTC
CDR3: CASSYVGGSYNEQFF

D: TRBD1
V: TRBV4-3
J: TRBJ2-7
size: -
DNA: TGCGCCAGCAGCCAACGCCTCTTGGGACAGAAAAACTCCTACGAGCAGTACTTC
CDR3: CASSQRLLGQKNSYEQYF

D: TRBD2
V: TRBV18
J: TRBJ2-5
size: -
DNA: TGTGCCAGCTCACCGGCCGGGACTACCTCTGAGACCCAGTACTTC
CDR3: CASSPAGTTSETQYF

D: TRBD1
V: TRBV7-2
J: TRBJ1-1
size: -
DNA: TGTGCCAGCAGCTTAGAAGGCAGGGGGCAAGCTTTCTTT
CDR3: CASSLEGRGQAFF

D: TRBD2
V: TRBV27
J: TRBJ2-7
size: -
DNA: TGTGCCAGCAGTTTCCCGACTAGCGGGGGACAGTACGAGCAGTACTTC
CDR3: CASSFPTSGGQYEQYF

D: TRBD2
V: TRBV5-4
J: TRBJ2-7
size: -
DNA: TGTGCCAGCAGCCAGACTAGCAACTACGAGCAGTACTTC
CDR3: CASSQTSNYEQYF

D: TRBD2
V: TRBV4-2
J: TRBJ2-1
size: -
DNA: TGTGCCAGCAGCCAAGGACTAGCGAGGGGCTACAATGAGCAGTTCTTC
CDR3: CASSQGLARGYNEQFF

D: -
V: TRBV11-3
J: TRBJ2-1
size: -
DNA: TGTGCCAGCAGCTTATGGATGGGCGTTGGCGGGGCTGTGAATGAGCAGTTCTTC
CDR3: CASSLWMGVGGAVNEQFF

D: -
V: TRBV5-1
J: TRBJ1-6
size: few
DNA: TGCGCCAGCAGCCCCGGTACGAGGAAAGATTCACCCCTCCACTTT
CDR3: CASSPGTRKDSPLHF

D: TRBD2
V: TRBV2
J: TRBJ2-3
size: -
DNA: TGTGCCAGCAGGAAAGGATCGGGGACTAGCGGGGGACATACGCAGTATTTT
CDR3: CASRKGSGTSGGHTQYF

D: TRBD1
V: TRBV12-5
J: TRBJ1-1
size: -
DNA: TGTGCTAGTGGCTCCCCAACAGGGGGCAAAGCTTTCTTT
CDR3: CASGSPTGGKAFF

D: TRBD1
V: TRBV10-3
J: TRBJ1-5
size: -
DNA: TGTGCCATCAGTGAGTGGGGACAGGGCGGCAATCAGCCCCAGCATTTT
CDR3: CAISEWGQGGNQPQHF

D: -
V: TRBV5-4
J: TRBJ2-7
size: -
DNA: TGTGCCAGCAGCTTGGCCCCCAGGGGTTTGACCGAGCAGTACTTC
CDR3: CASSLAPRGLTEQYF

D: TRBD1
V: TRBV18
J: TRBJ1-1
size: -
DNA: TGTGCCAGCTCAGACAAACAGGGGACTCCGACTGAAGCTTTCTTT
CDR3: CASSDKQGTPTEAFF

D: -
V: TRBV27
J: TRBJ1-1
size: few
DNA: TGTGCCAGCAGTTCCCGGGACTGGAACACTGAAGCTTTCTTT
CDR3: CASSSRDWNTEAFF

D: TRBD1
V: TRBV7-3
J: TRBJ2-2
size: -
DNA: TGTGCCAGCAGCTTATACCCAGGGGGCTATCCGAACACCGGGGAGCTGTTTTTT
CDR3: CASSLYPGGYPNTGELFF

D: TRBD1
V: TRBV12-3/TRBV12-4
J: TRBJ1-2
size: -
DNA: TGTGCCAGCAGTTCAGGACAGGCCTATGGCTACACCTTC
CDR3: CASSSGQAYGYTF

D: TRBD1
V: TRBV29-1
J: TRBJ1-2
size: -
DNA: TGCAGCGTGGGAGAGGGACAGGGGTCGGAAGGCTACACCTTC
CDR3: CSVGEGQGSEGYTF

D: -
V: TRBV18
J: TRBJ2-5
size: -
DNA: TGTGCCAGCTCCATCGGCGGGGAGACCCAGTACTTC
CDR3: CASSIGGETQYF

D: -
V: TRBV11-3
J: TRBJ2-1
size: -
DNA: TGTGCCAGCAGTCAGGGGGGCTCCTACAATGAGCAGTTCTTC
CDR3: CASSQGGSYNEQFF

D: TRBD1
V: TRBV19
J: TRBJ1-5
size: -
DNA: TGTGCCAGTGTGGACAGGGGGCACGATCAGCCCCAGCATTTT
CDR3: CASVDRGHDQPQHF

D: -
V: TRBV12-5
J: TRBJ2-5
size: -
DNA: TGTGCTAGTGACTTTTACGAGGAGACCCAGTACTTC
CDR3: CASDFYEETQYF

D: -
V: TRBV5-1
J: TRBJ1-4
size: -
DNA: TGCGCCAGCAGCCGAGGACAATTAGAAAAACTGTTTTTT
CDR3: CASSRGQLEKLFF

D: -
V: TRBV14
J: TRBJ2-5
size: -
DNA: TGTGCCAGCAGCCCTATCCTTAGCGGCCTCCAAGAGACCCAGTACTTC
CDR3: CASSPILSGLQETQYF

D: -
V: TRBV19
J: TRBJ1-1
size: once
DNA: TGTGCCAGTAGTATTGTAAGGGGAGGTGAAGCTTTCTTT
CDR3: CASSIVRGGEAFF

D: -
V: TRBV27
J: TRBJ1-6
size: -
DNA: TGTGCCAGCGGCCCCCAGGGGTTTAATTCACCCCTCCACTTT
CDR3: CASGPQGFNSPLHF

D: TRBD2
V: TRBV6-2/TRBV6-3
J: TRBJ2-2
size: -
DNA: TGTGCCAGCAGTTACTTCCTTACTAGCGGGGGAGACACCGGGGAGCTGTTTTTT
CDR3: CASSYFLTSGGDTGELFF

D: TRBD1
V: TRBV15
J: TRBJ1-1
size: -
DNA: TGTGCCACCGGATCTTCCGGGACAGGGAACACTGAAGCTTTCTTT
CDR3: CATGSSGTGNTEAFF

D: TRBD2
V: TRBV5-6
J: TRBJ2-1
size: -
DNA: TGTGCCAGCAGCACGGGACTAGCGGGGGAGCAGTTCTTC
CDR3: CASSTGLAGEQFF

D: TRBD2
V: TRBV2
J: TRBJ2-1
size: -
DNA: TGTGCCAGCAGTTTTAGCGGGGGGGTCAATGAGCAGTTCTTC
CDR3: CASSFSGGVNEQFF

D: -
V: TRBV10-3
J: TRBJ2-1
size: -
DNA: TGTGCCATCAGTGAAGTCAGGGGCAATGAGCAGTTCTTC
CDR3: CAISEVRGNEQFF

D: TRBD1
V: TRBV12-3/TRBV12-4
J: TRBJ1-1
size: -
DNA: TGTGCCAGCAGTCAAGGACAGGGCGGTGAAGCTTTCTTT
CDR3: CASSQGQGGEAFF